The 9 T cell receptor beta chains given below trace back to one sample, sequenced in a study of cytomegalovirus exposure and HLA in healthy donors. The repertoire was sequenced with immunoSEQ multiplex PCR; TCRdb's copy has only in-frame clones and lacks some. The sample has some 310,000 clones; roughly 88% are singletons. The sequencing input was PBMCs. The source is a man younger than 40 in good health and CMV-seronegative.

The V call is TRBV2, the J call TRBJ1-2; 7 bases line up with TRBD1. Losses at the gene ends were 3 bases for V and 4 bases for J; bases not matched to a gene: 5. This CDR3 has 14 amino acids. Germline CDR1 is SNHLY and CDR2 is FYNNEI. CDR3 DNA: TGTGCCAGCAGTGACAGGGGGGTTGGCTATGGCTACACCTTC. Translated: CASSDRGVGYGYTF.

V usage is TRBV10-3 and J usage is TRBJ2-1, with 8 positions matching TRBD2. There are 16 residues in the CDR3. V lost 6 bases and J lost 0; bases outside the gene matches: 7. Germline loops: CDR1 ENHRY, CDR2 SYGVKD. The CDR3 is CAISGLAGYSYNEQFF. The DNA for the CDR3 is TGTGCCATCAGCGGCCTAGCGGGTTACTCCTACAATGAGCAGTTCTTC.

This chain joins TRBV7-9 and TRBJ1-1; D remains unclear. This CDR3 spans 16 amino acids. The germline V gene encodes CDR1 SEHNR and CDR2 FQNEAQ (reference sequence). The V end lost 5 bases, the J end lost 2 bases, and 18 bases lay between the germline ends. DNA for the CDR3: TGTGCCAGCAGCCCACGGCAGCGCTACTTAAACACTGAAGCTTTCTTT. Protein: CASSPRQRYLNTEAFF.

The chain has TRBV15 and TRBJ1-1; 7 bases match TRBD1. CDR3 length equals 15 residues. The germline V gene has CDR1 LNHNV and CDR2 YYDKDF (reference sequence). V lost 3 bases, J lost 1 base, and 5 bases stayed unmatched. CDR3 loop: CATSRGRQGNTEAFF. The CDR3 DNA follows: TGTGCCACCAGCAGGGGTAGACAGGGGAACACTGAAGCTTTCTTT.

In regard to this clone: Germline and junction disagree at one end, which may indicate a read error. The chain couples TRBV10-2 to TRBJ1-2; D is possibly TRBD1 (5 bases). CDR1 WSHSY and CDR2 SAAADI come from the germline V gene. The CDR3 loop spans 16 amino acids. CDR3 DNA: TGTGCCATCAGTGAGACGGGGGTACCGTTAGGTCATGGCTACACCTTC. This gives the protein CAISETGVPLGHGYTF.

The rearrangement uses TRBV7-8 and TRBJ2-7, with 8 bases lining up with TRBD1. From germline, CDR1 is SGHVS and CDR2 FQNEAQ. The CDR3 consists of 14 residues. J lost 2 bases, V lost 6 bases, and 6 bases had no gene match. In nucleotides, the CDR3 is TGTGCCAGCAGTTTCCTGGACAGGGCCTACGAGCAGTACTTC. Amino acids: CASSFLDRAYEQYF.

The chain joins TRBV2 to TRBJ2-1, with D hard to call. Looked up from germline, CDR1 is SNHLY and CDR2 is FYNNEI. The V and J ends lost 3 bases and 15 bases respectively, with 18 bases between them. The CDR3 runs to 13 residues. The CDR3 protein is CASSESQVLYAFF. CDR3 coding DNA: TGTGCCAGCAGTGAGTCCCAGGTCCTGTATGCGTTCTTC.

The chain uses TRBV15 and TRBJ2-1, with D unclear. Per germline, CDR1 LNHNV and CDR2 YYDKDF (reference sequence). Trimming cost V 3 bases and J 0 bases, with 12 bases left between them. The CDR3 runs to 16 residues. The CDR3 DNA reads TGTGCCACCAGCAGCATTGGAACAGTCTCCTACAATGAGCAGTTCTTC. Its protein product is CATSSIGTVSYNEQFF.

The CDR3 loop reads CASSFPEGARNGYTF. CDR3 in DNA: TGTGCCAGCAGCTTCCCCGAGGGGGCGCGGAATGGCTACACCTTC. The V call is TRBV5-4, the J call TRBJ1-2; 7 nucleotides agree with TRBD1. The V gene end was trimmed by 2 bases and the J gene end by 6 bases; junction bases not matched to a gene: 10. Germline V gene lookup returns CDR1 SGHNT and CDR2 YYREEE (reference sequence). The CDR3 is 15 residues long. Using reference TRBV5-4 and TRBJ1-2 for the parts outside the CDR3, the full variable domain is ETGVTQSPTHLIKTRGQQVTLRCSSQSGHNTVSWYQQALGQGPQFIFQYYREEENGRGNFPPRFSGLQFPNYSSELNVNALELDDSALYLCASSFPEGARNGYTFGSGTRLTVV.